Listed here is a single TCR beta chain. Its antigen is currently not known. No per-base quality is available; no much larger clone lies one base away. V loses 11 bases of germline sequence and J loses 3 bases, and the interval between the two ends is 11 bases. The CDR3 contains 12 residues, cysteine and phenylalanine counted. The CDR3 DNA has 36 bases and is translated from base 1. CDR1 SNHLY and CDR2 FYNNEI were looked up in the germline V gene. The sample belongs to a study of cytomegalovirus exposure and HLA in healthy donors (dated by TCRdb to about 2017). Describing the broader study: In an earlier analysis of roughly 590 of the donors, 276 Gb of sequence data and 90 million to 130 million unique TCR beta sequences from 180 million or so T cells were reported. Among the 398 genotyped donors, roughly 80% belonged to the genetic ancestry cluster associated with self-reported Caucasian donors. An early release covering roughly 640 HLA-typed donors comprised approximately 290 gigabases of sequencing data and tens of millions of unique TCR sequences. Both class I and class II loci were covered by HLA typing, at four-digit resolution. The aim of the study was to test whether cataloging public T cell receptors could identify signatures of past pathogen exposure. An earlier analysis of fewer than 750 of the donors used high-throughput TCR beta sequencing to judge whether each TCR beta V gene segment behaved as functional or pseudogenic. A later analysis re-examined previously published TCR beta repertoires from more than 600 donors and added high-resolution HLA genotyping to investigate patterns of TCR occurrence. Donor age, sex, ethnicity and CMV serostatus were compiled alongside the repertoire data. Every discovery cohort repertoire had been produced on one sequencing platform. The later analysis used no new phenotypic data to find candidate immune exposures, relying instead on TCR beta sequences and their occurrence across donors. Five DR-DQ haplotypes were handled as single units for association and clustering, since linkage in the cohort was strong. High-throughput TCR immunosequencing, statistical association of individual TCRs with disease status, and machine learning were combined to predict cytomegalovirus infection status. Among roughly 400 genotyped donors of the cohort, an average of around 240,000 unique TCR beta nucleotide sequences were sequenced per donor, 15% to 20% of them non-productive. Typing coverage varied by locus: 629-630 donors for A, B, C, DRB1 and DQB1; approximately 520 for DQA1; some 610 for DPA1; 450 to 480 for DPB1. Besides the first cohort of approximately 710 subjects, a separate validation cohort made up of 90 to 150 different subjects was used. In a later genetic analysis, genome-wide SNP genotypes for about 55% of the roughly 700 donors were used, and that subset was treated as a discovery cohort. The T cell repertoires of 550 to 850 subjects were profiled by immunosequencing and related to cytomegalovirus serostatus. Paper-wide results and their limitations: A later genetic analysis reported fewer N-insertions in productive TCRs among donors in an Asian-associated ancestry cluster than the roughly 700-donor mean. In the study, some 160 TCR beta chains were listed as associated with cytomegalovirus. An earlier analysis of 587 of the donors showed that most TCR beta V segments appeared in productive rearrangements either about 90% or about 30% of the time, which broadly matched IMGT annotations. In a later analysis, HLA-associated TCR beta chains showed more clonal expansion and lower generation probabilities than non-associated chains that were equally common. The only immune exposure information available for the cohort was CMV serostatus. Some IMGT-functional V segments, including TRBV6-2 and TRBV6-3, could not be told apart with the 87-base-pair reads, so those segments were excluded. Only TCR beta chains were sequenced in this cohort, and the absence of alpha or paired-chain data limited detectable features. In a later analysis, 15,000 to 20,000 TCR beta sequences were associated with specific HLA alleles at a false discovery rate of 0.05. Most TCR sequences were observed very rarely across donors, whereas some public TCRs were present in many individuals. According to a later analysis, TCR association rates differed among HLA loci, with DRB1 alleles showing the most associated TCRs and HLA-C alleles showing the fewest. The earlier analysis of some 540 of the donors excluded some 16 rarely observed V segments, including chromosome 9 orphons, because counts were too low. A few of the identified cytomegalovirus-associated TCR beta chains were confirmed in vitro to be specific for cytomegalovirus antigens. A later genetic analysis associated a missense DCLRE1C variant with V-gene and J-gene trimming of TCR beta chains, and an independent cohort replicated the association. Because HLA typing was missing for some donors at each locus, association tests included only the typed subset. According to a later analysis, parvovirus B19, influenza, CMV and Epstein-Barr virus appeared linked to several top co-occurrence clusters. Correlated functional status among segregating V segments might reflect linkage disequilibrium, but an unknown experimental factor could not be ruled out. Roughly uniform sequencing depth across donors was assumed in presence/absence analyses, although this assumption may not hold. A further reported finding was that TCR beta sequences accurately predicted the HLA-A and HLA-B alleles for most subjects in the first cohort. According to a later analysis, most CMV-associated TCR beta chains appeared to be HLA-restricted, and the HLA associations seemed to be driven largely by CMV exposure. The classifier was reported to diagnose cytomegalovirus status with high specificity and sensitivity in both the original cohort and the validation cohort. The sequencing pipeline was judged likely to have produced a cluster of highly shared sequence variants as a technical artifact. When HLA alleles, especially DR and DQ, strongly co-occurred, TCR associations were difficult to assign to individual alleles. It was suggested by the authors that the approach could potentially be generalized to other disease states and immunological phenotypes.

The cohort consisted of 666 healthy bone marrow donors. At the time of sampling, every cohort member was nominally healthy, though immune exposures that went unrecorded were likely present. The donor was CMV seronegative and belonged to the group of 320 or so seronegative cohort members. A peripheral blood sample was collected from each donor, and TCR beta sequencing was performed on peripheral blood mononuclear cells. Genomic DNA was extracted from the blood cell samples with the Qiagen DNeasy Blood Extraction Kit. Library preparation was by the immunoSEQ multiplex PCR assay. For the multiplex PCR, a mixture combining 60 forward primers for TCR Vbeta segments and 13 reverse primers for TCR Jbeta segments was used. A multiplex PCR assay on genomic DNA amplified the CDR3 region of rearranged TCR beta genes. Amplified TCR beta libraries were sequenced as 87-base-pair reads on the Illumina HiSeq System. Per the original workflow: A later analysis tallied roughly 76 million unique TCR beta chains across the approximately 670 repertoires, and around 10 million of those chains were shared by two or more donors. Raw reads were error-corrected and collapsed into unique sequences with a nearest-neighbor algorithm that merged closely related sequences to remove PCR and sequencing errors. CDR3 sequences were aligned to IMGT reference sequences to assign V, D and J gene segments. For a sequence to be retained, a match of at least six nucleotides to both a V gene segment and a J gene segment was required. Rearrangements were classified as productive when the CDR3 lacked stop codons and remained in frame with V and J, and all other rearrangements were classified as non-productive. Following IMGT convention, CDR3 was defined as the stretch from the second conserved V-encoded cysteine to the conserved J-encoded phenylalanine. In an earlier analysis of roughly 610 of the donors, sequences lacking an unambiguous match to a single V gene segment were excluded. In an earlier analysis of more than 500 of the donors, a V segment was called functional when productive rearrangements were above 56.7%, and segregating when the standard deviation between donors exceeded 5%. A statistical classification framework was built to diagnose cytomegalovirus status from the catalog of TCR beta chain sequences. V and J gene assignment, in a later analysis, came from comparing TCR nucleotide sequences with IMGT/GENE-DB human TR gene sequences. A later analysis assigned CDR3 sequences and most-parsimonious VDJ recombination scenarios with the TCRdist pipeline. In a later analysis, each TCR beta chain was defined by its CDR3 amino acid sequence together with its V-gene family, and reads without a unique V-gene family were excluded. A later analysis removed 450 to 600 highly shared, low-generation-probability nucleotide sequences to deal with suspected cross-contamination and a sequencing artifact. A later analysis calculated a clonal expansion index for each public chain from normalized within-repertoire ranks of inferred template counts. In a later analysis, generation probabilities were computed using a VDJ recombination model fitted to out-of-frame rearrangements, and the results were checked against IGoR. In a later analysis, TCR-TCR, TCR-HLA and TCR-CMV co-occurrence was scored with hypergeometric tests, and a repertoire-size bias correction was applied to TCR pairs. To estimate false discovery rates, a later analysis permuted the HLA or CMV assignments 20 times. In a later analysis, co-occurring TCRs were grouped using DBSCAN, and TCRdist sequence similarity was added for clustering within HLA-allele-positive subsets. Repertoires with fewer than 30,000 or more than 120,000 public chains, plus five repertoires with anomalous nucleotide sharing, were excluded from co-occurrence clustering. Imported from immuneACCESS, the table was reduced by TCRdb to in-frame sequences with V and J called. These copies leave out some clones; in studies compared against another copy, an unresolved V gene accounts for under half, and the cause of the remainder is not known. D and trimming come from the DNA, and the V and J calls and clone size come from that table. The sample contains over 120,000 clones, around 80% of them found a single time. The ten most abundant clones make up about 4.4% of the sample.

Sequences were obtained from PBMCs. This sequence uses TRBV2 and TRBJ2-1; TRBD2 might be the D gene, on 7 matching bases. This sequence was found in a man aged 40-50 years in good health and CMV-seronegative. The CDR3 in this case is CAGGGDYNEQFF. The DNA is as follows: TGTGCCGGGGGGGGCGACTACAATGAGCAGTTCTTC.